This TCR beta chain was recorded in a study of early T cells in non-severe SARS-CoV-2 infection. The wider study: The authors sequenced bulk RNA from unsorted whole blood, leaving chains unpaired.

Regarding this clonotype: What it binds is not known.

Study-wide points: VDJdb matching skewed toward anti-spike CD8 responses, missing private and CD4 specificities.

Unique molecular identifiers were added to individual cDNA molecules. TCRdb used MiXCR to reprocess the 5' RACE reads, holding one entry per CDR3 protein. Of some 64,000 distinct CDR3 sequences listed, roughly 10% are singletons. Trimming removed 5 bases at V and 6 bases at J, with 20 bases between. Per the germline V gene, CDR1 is SGHTA and CDR2 is FQGNSA. The CDR3 consists of 16 residues. What was sequenced was whole blood. The clonotype comes from an adult who was a healthcare worker with PCR-confirmed SARS-CoV-2 infection or an uninfected control (not recorded which). The rearrangement links TRBV7-2 to TRBJ2-1, with D possibly matching TRBD1 (6 bases). The chain's CDR3 is CASSPTGSPYSNEQFF. CDR3 sequence (DNA): TGTGCCAGCAGCCCTACAGGGTCCCCGTATAGCAATGAGCAGTTCTTC.